This T cell receptor (beta chain) derives from a study of Graves' ophthalmopathy and Graves' hyperthyroidism. CDR3 length: 15 amino acids. Germline V lookup: CDR1 ENHRY, CDR2 SYGVKD. V lost 4 bases to trimming and J lost 5 bases; unmatched junction nucleotides: 10. General study findings and limits: A majority of expanded thyroid clonotypes exceeding 0.001 frequency were likewise present in blood.

The authors amplified TCR beta CDR3 regions, and they did so from RNA transcripts for repertoire sequencing. First-round RT-PCR used HTBI primers; second-round multiplex PCR followed. TCRdb processed the multiplex PCR reads anew with MiXCR; each CDR3 protein has one entry. This table holds over a million distinct CDR3 sequences, approximately 35% found once. This clonotype was counted ten times or more. What it binds is unknown. This receptor was obtained from an adult man with Graves' hyperthyroidism. This chain links TRBV10-3 with TRBJ2-7, with 8 bases fitting TRBD1. The source material was peripheral blood or thyroid tissue (not recorded which). CDR3 nucleotides: TGTGCCATCAGTGGATACAGGGGGGAATTGGACGAGCAGTACTTC. Translated: CAISGYRGELDEQYF.